The next 25 T cell receptor beta chains were all read from a single sample in a study of response to subunit inactivated influenza vaccine. TCRdb ran MiXCR on the RT-PCR reads and lists one entry per CDR3 protein. The sample lists about 540,000 distinct CDR3 sequences, around a quarter occurring once. The same sample was also used in a study of T cells expressing NK-cell markers. From that second work: What made the TCR beta cDNA was 5'RACE template switching with UMIs.

Sequencing was performed on CD4+ T cells sorted from PBMCs, taken roughly 12 days after vaccination. These receptors were collected from a man over 45 who received an inactivated influenza vaccine.

The chain recombines TRBV6-1 with TRBJ1-2; unclear D gene. The V end was cut by 3 bases, the J end by 4 bases, with 0 bases between. The CDR3 is 10 residues long. CDR1 is MNHNS and CDR2 is SASEGT in the germline V gene. The CDR3 protein is CASSDYGYTF. CDR3 sequence (DNA): TGTGCCAGCAGTGACTATGGCTACACCTTC.

J is TRBJ1-6 and V is TRBV12-3 or TRBV12-4; unclear D gene. Trimming stripped 6 bases from V and 10 bases from J, with 16 bases between. The CDR3 length is 14 residues. The CDR3 nucleotides read TGTGCCAGCAGCCCGACCGCCGCCATCTCACCCCTCCACTTT. Its translation is CASSPTAAISPLHF.

The chain recombines TRBV6-4 with TRBJ2-1; a weak D match, TRBD1 (6 bases). CDR1 is MRHNA, CDR2 SNTAGT, per germline. The CDR3 loop spans 13 amino acids. The ends were cut back, 6 bases at V and 7 bases at J, with 13 bases in the middle. The CDR3 protein is CASSDGGPNEQFF. In nucleotides, the CDR3 is TGTGCCAGCAGCGATGGGGGCCCGAATGAGCAGTTCTTC.

The chain has TRBV24-1 and TRBJ1-4, with D possibly being TRBD1 (5 bases). This CDR3 spans 15 amino acids. The germline V gene encodes CDR1 KGHDR and CDR2 SFDVKD. Trimming left V 4 bases short and J 6 bases short, with 14 bases between. In DNA form, the CDR3 reads TGTGCCACCAGTGAGCTTCAGGGAAGCTATGAAAAACTGTTTTTT. This translates into CATSELQGSYEKLFF.

This clonotype was counted between two and nine times. This chain connects TRBV5-6 to TRBJ2-3, with TRBD1 matching 9 bases. The CDR3 totals 17 residues. Germline V lookup: CDR1 SGHDT, CDR2 YYEEEE. V shed 2 bases and J 2 bases; nucleotides not matched to a gene: 9. CDR3 protein: CASSFWTGAITTDTQYF. CDR3 nucleotides: TGTGCCAGCAGCTTTTGGACAGGGGCGATTACCACAGATACGCAGTATTTT.

The chain is built from TRBV6-2 or TRBV6-3 and TRBJ2-5; 10 bases line up with TRBD1. Germline values: CDR1 MNHEY, CDR2 SVGEGT. J gave up 1 base and V 10 bases, and 18 bases lay outside the gene matches. This CDR3 comprises 18 residues. The DNA for the CDR3 is TGTGCCACCTCGCCAGGGGGACAGGGGTCAAGTGGCCAAGAGACCCAGTACTTC. This sequence encodes CATSPGGQGSSGQETQYF.

The V and J genes are TRBV5-1 and TRBJ2-1; D possibly corresponds to TRBD1 (6 bases). Germline loops: CDR1 SGHRS, CDR2 YFSETQ. The V end lost 4 bases, the J end lost 2 bases, and 13 bases lay between the germline ends. The CDR3 length is 15 residues. CDR3 loop: CASSQLQGTYNEQFF. CDR3 DNA sequence: TGCGCCAGCAGCCAGCTACAGGGAACCTACAATGAGCAGTTCTTC.

This chain connects TRBV20-1 to TRBJ2-1, with unresolved D. Trimming removed 0 bases at V and 3 bases at J, with 9 bases between. Germline assignment: CDR1 DFQATT and CDR2 SNEGSKA (reference sequence). CDR3 length equals 14 residues. The CDR3 loop reads CSARERNYYNEQFF. CDR3 sequence (DNA): TGCAGTGCTAGAGAGCGGAATTACTACAATGAGCAGTTCTTC.

This clonotype came up a few times. The CDR3 region is CAFNEGGRTGELFF. The CDR3 region has the DNA TGTGCCTTTAACGAGGGGGGTCGCACCGGGGAGCTGTTTTTT. V usage is TRBV2 and J usage is TRBJ2-2; either TRBD1 or TRBD2 may supply D (6 bases each). In germline, CDR1 is SNHLY, CDR2 FYNNEI. CDR3 length equals 14 residues. With 11 bases removed from V and 4 bases from J, the gap between germline ends came to 17 bases.

This rearrangement joins TRBV4-2 to TRBJ2-7; D gene ambiguous. Germline V gene data show CDR1 as LGHNA and CDR2 as YNFKEQ. The CDR3 has 14 amino acids. V dropped 3 bases and J dropped 0 bases, with 9 bases sitting between them. DNA for the CDR3: TGTGCCAGCAGCCAGGGTTTGAGCTCCTACGAGCAGTACTTC. Its translation is CASSQGLSSYEQYF.

The chain recombines TRBV20-1 with TRBJ2-3; 9 bases map to TRBD2. This CDR3 has 16 residues. Germline CDR1 and CDR2: DFQATT and SNEGSKA (reference sequence). J gave up 0 bases and V 0 bases, and 4 bases lay outside the gene matches. This CDR3 is CSARDSGRGSTDTQYF. CDR3 sequence (DNA): TGCAGTGCTAGAGATAGCGGGAGAGGGAGCACAGATACGCAGTATTTT.

The rearrangement links TRBV12-3 or TRBV12-4 to TRBJ2-6, with D perhaps TRBD1 (5 bases). Trimming cost V 5 bases and J 0 bases, with 17 bases left between them. The CDR3 loop spans 18 amino acids. CDR3 sequence (DNA): TGTGCCAGCAGTGCTGGAACAGGTAAACGCTCTGGGGCCAACGTCCTGACTTTC. Protein sequence: CASSAGTGKRSGANVLTF.

This clonotype came up many times. A junction end diverges from the germline sequence, so it may reflect a read error. The chain links TRBV7-2 to TRBJ2-3, with 10 bases that match TRBD1. CDR1 SGHTA and CDR2 FQGNSA come from the germline V gene. This CDR3 has 15 amino acids. The CDR3 DNA reads TGTGCCAGCAGTTTAGGGACAGGGGTTACAGATACGCAGTATTTT. Protein: CASSLGTGVTDTQYF.

The sample holds one count of this clonotype. The chain is built from TRBV20-1 and TRBJ2-7; D tentatively fits TRBD1 or TRBD2 (5 bases each). Trimming removed 4 bases at V and 2 bases at J, with 15 bases between. This CDR3 comprises 14 residues. CDR1 and CDR2 from the germline V gene are DFQATT and SNEGSKA (reference sequence). The CDR3 is CSAKTPWGTYEQYF. The DNA for the CDR3 is TGCAGTGCTAAGACGCCCTGGGGGACCTACGAGCAGTACTTC.

The V and J genes are TRBV4-2 and TRBJ1-2; 7 positions agree with TRBD1. The germline V gene has CDR1 LGHNA and CDR2 YNFKEQ. This CDR3 is 14 amino acids long. V shed 4 bases and J 7 bases; nucleotides not matched to a gene: 9. The CDR3 here is CASSRWTGEAGYTF. The CDR3 DNA follows: TGTGCCAGCAGCCGATGGACAGGCGAGGCTGGCTACACCTTC.

This clonotype was counted between two and nine times. The genes are TRBV28 and TRBJ2-4, with D unresolved. CDR1 and CDR2 (germline): MDHEN, SYDVKM. Trimming took 11 bases from V and 3 from J, leaving 14 bases between them. The CDR3 consists of 13 residues. The DNA of the CDR3 is TGTGCCCACCAGGCCTGGGACAAAAACATTCAGTACTTC. Translated, it gives CAHQAWDKNIQYF.

J is TRBJ1-1 and V is TRBV6-5; no definite D call. CDR3 length equals 14 residues. Trimming left V 0 bases short and J 0 bases short, with 5 bases between. Germline V CDR1 and CDR2: MNHEY, SVGAGI. CDR3 nucleotide sequence: TGTGCCAGCAGTTACTCGTCAGTGAACACTGAAGCTTTCTTT. Its translation: CASSYSSVNTEAFF.

The genes are TRBV11-2 and TRBJ1-2; no reliable D call. The CDR3 is 17 residues long. CDR1 and CDR2 (germline): SGHAT, FQNNGV. V lost 5 bases, J lost 0 bases, and 19 bases lay in between. In DNA, the CDR3 is TGTGCCAGCAGCCACCATTCCTTTGGGCGAGCTAACTATGGCTACACCTTC. Residues: CASSHHSFGRANYGYTF. Using reference TRBV11-2 and TRBJ1-2 for the parts outside the CDR3, the full variable domain is EAGVAQSPRYKIIEKRQSVAFWCNPISGHATLYWYQQILGQGPKLLIQFQNNGVVDDSQLPKDRFSAERLKGVDSTLKIQPAKLEDSAVYLCASSHHSFGRANYGYTFGSGTRLTVV.

The CDR3 sequence: CASSLRGGQTGANVLTF. The CDR3 nucleotides read TGTGCCAGCAGCTTACGGGGGGGACAGACTGGGGCCAACGTCCTGACTTTC. The rearrangement uses TRBV5-5 and TRBJ2-6, with a possible D match to TRBD2 (8 bases). V dropped 2 bases and J dropped 2 bases, with 14 bases sitting between them. Germline CDR1 and CDR2: SGHKS and YYEKEE (reference sequence). The CDR3 spans 17 residues.

The chain couples TRBV3-1 to TRBJ1-2; possible D gene TRBD1, 5 bases. This CDR3 has 11 residues. Germline lookup yields CDR1 LGHDT and CDR2 YNNKEL (reference sequence). V dropped 1 base and J dropped 13 bases, with 10 bases sitting between them. CDR3 in amino acids: CASSQAGFGTF. The CDR3 DNA sequence: TGTGCCAGCAGCCAAGCAGGGTTCGGCACCTTC. The whole variable domain, filled in from reference TRBV3-1 and TRBJ1-2, reads DTAVSQTPKYLVTQMGNDKSIKCEQNLGHDTMYWYKQDSKKFLKIMFSYNNKELIINETVPNRFSPKSPDKAHLNLHINSLELGDSAVYFCASSQAGFGTFGSGTRLTVV.

The chain is built from TRBV7-9 and TRBJ1-1; D gene uncertain. This CDR3 spans 13 amino acids. V dropped 5 bases and J dropped 1 base, with 8 bases sitting between them. The germline V gene has CDR1 SEHNR and CDR2 FQNEAQ (reference sequence). DNA of the CDR3: TGTGCCAGCAGCCGTACAGAGAACACTGAAGCTTTCTTT. As protein: CASSRTENTEAFF.

This clonotype was picked up a small number of times. The CDR3 spells CASRTTGTGLYNEQFF. CDR3 nucleotides: TGTGCCAGCAGAACGACCGGGACAGGGCTTTACAATGAGCAGTTCTTC. The chain employs TRBV6-1 and TRBJ2-1, with 9 nucleotides matching TRBD1. J was trimmed by 4 bases and V by 6 bases; bases with no gene match: 10. In germline, CDR1 is MNHNS, CDR2 SASEGT. The CDR3 extends over 16 amino acids.

The V and J genes are TRBV12-3 or TRBV12-4 and TRBJ1-5; D is undetermined. V shed 7 bases and J shed 6 bases, with 13 bases lying between them. The CDR3 runs to 13 residues. The CDR3 region is CASTATGGQPQHF. CDR3 sequence (DNA): TGTGCCAGCACCGCTACGGGTGGTCAGCCCCAGCATTTT.

The chain links TRBV20-1 to TRBJ2-3, with a tentative D call TRBD2 (6 bases). This CDR3 is built from 15 residues. The germline V gene has CDR1 DFQATT and CDR2 SNEGSKA (reference sequence). Trimming cost V 6 bases and J 4 bases, with 20 bases left between them. The CDR3 reads CSALASPAKADTQYF. CDR3 sequence (DNA): TGCAGTGCGCTAGCGTCCCCCGCCAAAGCAGATACGCAGTATTTT.

This clonotype was counted only a few times. This chain joins TRBV7-8 and TRBJ1-5; D gene ambiguous. The germline V gene encodes CDR1 SGHVS and CDR2 FQNEAQ. V was clipped by 1 base and J by 0 bases, with 7 bases between them. The CDR3 runs to 15 residues. The CDR3 sequence is CASSLVGNSNQPQHF. In DNA, the CDR3 is TGTGCCAGCAGCTTAGTTGGGAATAGCAATCAGCCCCAGCATTTT.